This record concerns one TCR beta chain sequence. The data stem from a study of identical twins. CDR1 and CDR2 (germline): SEHNR, FQNEAQ (reference sequence). Trimming cost V 4 bases and J 8 bases; bases outside gene matches: 8. The CDR3 extends over 17 amino acids. The authors used template switching to add a universal primer site and gave cDNA unique molecular identifiers. TCRdb re-called the 5' RACE reads with MiXCR, one entry per CDR3 protein. This table has hundreds of thousands of distinct CDR3 sequences, around 24% appearing once. The data also belong to a second study, concerning yellow fever vaccine responses in identical twins.

The sequencing sample was made of CD4+ T cells sorted from blood. The source is a woman between 18 and 29 years old in good health. This chain connects TRBV7-9 to TRBJ2-4; 16 bases fit TRBD2. This CDR3 is CASSSPGLAGGPDIQYF. The CDR3 coding sequence is TGTGCCAGCAGCTCACCGGGACTAGCGGGAGGGCCGGACATTCAGTACTTC.